This is a list of T cell receptor beta chains from one sample in a study of T cell responses to AZD1222 COVID-19 vaccine. Method: immunoSEQ multiplex PCR; TCRdb's copy keeps in-frame clones and lacks some. This repertoire shows 95,000 to 100,000 clones, around nine tenths found once; its top ten account for 15% to 20%. The input for sequencing was peripheral blood, taken 28 days after the second AZD1222 dose. These receptor sequences come from an adult who received the AZD1222 COVID-19 vaccine. Both conserved end residues are part of each CDR3. D genes are given only for firm matches. Some rows have no size entry. The others give once, few or many, or a class for an expanded clone.

D gene: .
V gene: TRBV6-5
clone size: .
J gene: TRBJ1-1
CDR3 DNA: TGTGCCAGCAGTCGGCGGGGGTCTGACACTGAAGCTTTCTTT
CDR3 protein: CASSRRGSDTEAFF

D gene: .
V gene: TRBV2
clone size: .
J gene: TRBJ1-1
CDR3 DNA: TGTGCCAGCAGGCTGACAGGAGGCCTGAACACTGAAGCTTTCTTT
CDR3 protein: CASRLTGGLNTEAFF

D gene: .
V gene: TRBV15
clone size: once
J gene: TRBJ1-6
CDR3 DNA: TGTGCCACCAGCAGAGAAGTGGCTCGGAGCTCCTATAATTCACCCCTCCACTTT
CDR3 protein: CATSREVARSSYNSPLHF

D gene: .
V gene: TRBV7-2
clone size: .
J gene: TRBJ1-5
CDR3 DNA: TGTGCCAGCAGCTTAGCCGTCTCGGGGCCCCAGCATTTT
CDR3 protein: CASSLAVSGPQHF

D gene: .
V gene: TRBV14
clone size: once
J gene: TRBJ1-2
CDR3 DNA: TGTGCCAGCAGCCAAGATTTGAGGGGACACTATGGCTACACCTTC
CDR3 protein: CASSQDLRGHYGYTF

D gene: .
V gene: TRBV5-5
clone size: .
J gene: TRBJ1-2
CDR3 DNA: TGTGCCAGCAGCTTGTTACAGGGACTAGCTAACTATGGCTACACCTTC
CDR3 protein: CASSLLQGLANYGYTF

D gene: .
V gene: TRBV5-8
clone size: .
J gene: TRBJ2-2
CDR3 DNA: TGTGCCAGCAGGCGAGCGGTTTTTCGGGTTGGCGGGGAGCTGTTTTTT
CDR3 protein: CASRRAVFRVGGELFF

D gene: .
V gene: TRBV6-5
clone size: .
J gene: TRBJ1-5
CDR3 DNA: TGTGCCAGCAGTTGGACTGCTGGCAATCAGCCCCAGCATTTT
CDR3 protein: CASSWTAGNQPQHF

D gene: .
V gene: TRBV18
clone size: .
J gene: TRBJ2-1
CDR3 DNA: TGTGCCAGCTCAGACAGGGGACTATCTAATGAGCAGTTCTTC
CDR3 protein: CASSDRGLSNEQFF

D gene: .
V gene: TRBV28
clone size: .
J gene: TRBJ1-5
CDR3 DNA: TGTGCCAGCAGTTCCCGACAGCCCAATCAGCCCCAGCATTTT
CDR3 protein: CASSSRQPNQPQHF

D gene: .
V gene: TRBV27
clone size: .
J gene: TRBJ2-1
CDR3 DNA: TGTGCCAGCAGTTTCAGTGCCCAGAACAATGAGCAGTTCTTC
CDR3 protein: CASSFSAQNNEQFF

D gene: .
V gene: TRBV6-1
clone size: .
J gene: TRBJ2-7
CDR3 DNA: TGTGCCAGCAGTGAAGGGGGAAATTGGGACGAGCAGTACTTC
CDR3 protein: CASSEGGNWDEQYF

D gene: TRBD1
V gene: TRBV2
clone size: .
J gene: TRBJ1-6
CDR3 DNA: TGTGCCAGCAGTGAAGCCGGGACAGGGTTTTTGAATTCACCCCTCCACTTT
CDR3 protein: CASSEAGTGFLNSPLHF

D gene: TRBD2
V gene: TRBV10-1
clone size: .
J gene: TRBJ2-7
CDR3 DNA: TGCGCCAGCAGTGAGTCGGTAAAGACTAGCGGGAGCTACGAGCAGTACTTC
CDR3 protein: CASSESVKTSGSYEQYF

D gene: .
V gene: TRBV5-1
clone size: .
J gene: TRBJ1-1
CDR3 DNA: TGCGCCAGCAGTAAAGTAGAATCGATTCTCACTGAAGCTTTCTTT
CDR3 protein: CASSKVESILTEAFF